These 20 T cell receptor delta chains originate from one sample sequenced in a study of gamma-delta T cells after stem cell transplantation. TCRdb repeated clone calling on the RT-PCR reads with CATT. The table shows roughly 3,200 delta-chain clones, with approximately 2% occurring only once. Sequenced sample: gamma-delta T cells. The receptors stem from a human donor. It is not recorded whose cells these are; they may come from a transplant donor.

This clone has just a few counts. The protein in TCRdb stems from a much larger clone and differs at residue 12 from this DNA's translation, likely a read error; here the protein is translated from the DNA. The chain joins TRDV2 to TRDJ1; TRDD3 agrees at 13 bases. From germline, CDR1 is GEAIGNYY and CDR2 EKD. Losses at the gene ends were 1 base for V and 1 base for J; bases not matched to a gene: 8. This CDR3 is built from 18 residues. The DNA for the CDR3 is TGTGCCTGTGACACGCTGACTGGGGGATACGAGAGCACCGATAAACTCATCTTT. Amino acids: CACDTLTGGYESTDKLIF.

This clone is termed medium-sized (0.01 to 0.1%). The chain uses TRDV2 and TRDJ1, with D maybe TRDD3 (5 bases). V was cut by 1 base and J by 0 bases, with 11 bases left in between. Germline V gene lookup returns CDR1 GEAIGNYY and CDR2 EKD. The length of the CDR3 is 15 residues. The CDR3 spells CACDTVGEYTDKLIF. CDR3 nucleotide sequence: TGTGCCTGTGACACAGTTGGGGAGTACACCGATAAACTCATCTTT.

On this clone: In the same sample, other DNA sequences code for this CDR3. The chain carries TRDV2 and TRDJ1; 10 nucleotides match TRDD3. Germline CDR1 and CDR2: GEAIGNYY and EKD. With V trimmed by 0 bases and J by 2 bases, 2 bases remained unmatched. The CDR3 covers 15 residues. The CDR3 region is CACDTLLGDTDKLIF. The CDR3, as DNA: TGTGCCTGTGACACCTTACTGGGGGATACCGATAAACTCATCTTT.

Only a few counts were recorded for this clone. TCRdb lists the protein of a much larger clone for this DNA, which differs at residue 12, so this is likely a read error; the protein given here is translated from the DNA itself. The chain carries TRDV2 and TRDJ3; the match to TRDD3 covers 11 bases. CDR3 length: 19 amino acids. Germline values: CDR1 GEAIGNYY, CDR2 EKD. The CDR3 here is CACDTVGDTGSRDTRQMFF. DNA of the CDR3: TGTGCCTGTGACACCGTGGGGGATACGGGCTCCCGGGACACCCGACAGATGTTTTTC.

Worth noting for this clone: It differs at one base from a far larger clone, so likely a read error. Distinct nucleotide sequences in the sample also encode this CDR3. The chain recombines TRDV2 with TRDJ1; TRDD3 agrees at 7 bases. The germline V gene has CDR1 GEAIGNYY and CDR2 EKD. The CDR3 extends over 17 amino acids. The CDR3 coding sequence is TGTGCCTGTGACACCCTGGGGGGCCCCAGGGACACCGATAAACTCATCTTC. Its protein is CACDTLGGPRDTDKLIF.

This clone was recorded a few times. A far larger clone is one nucleotide away, so this likely arose from a read error. The chain links TRDV2 to TRDJ3, with 8 bases matching TRDD3. CDR3 length: 21 residues. The J segment lost 2 bases and the V segment lost 3 bases, leaving 17 bases of the junction unmatched. Germline V gene lookup returns CDR1 GEAIGNYY and CDR2 EKD. The CDR3: CACDSVEWDTRPTWDTRQMFF. The CDR3 DNA follows: TGTGCCTGTGACTCCGTAGAGTGGGATACGCGACCCACCTGGGACACCCGACAGATGTTTTTC.

Comments on this clone: The protein recorded in TCRdb matches a much larger clone and deviates from this DNA's translation at residue 7, suggesting a read error; the protein here is obtained by translating the DNA. The J gene is TRDJ1, the V gene TRDV2; TRDD3 aligns across 12 bases. CDR1 and CDR2 from the germline V gene are GEAIGNYY and EKD. The CDR3 loop spans 18 amino acids. After removal of 1 base from V and 0 bases from J, the junction contained 8 bases not matched to a gene. The CDR3 spells CACDTLAGGYENTDKLIF. The DNA of the CDR3 is TGTGCCTGTGACACGCTGGCTGGGGGATACGAGAACACCGATAAACTCATCTTT.

As for this clone: The likely explanation is a read error, given a far larger clone one base away. The sample has other DNA sequences that encode this CDR3 too. The chain uses TRDV2 and TRDJ1, with D possibly matching TRDD3 (6 bases). The CDR3 runs to 15 residues. Germline CDR1 and CDR2: GEAIGNYY and EKD. The CDR3 DNA reads as TGTGCCTGTGACACGTTGGGGATGGGGACCGATAAACTCATCTTC. Translation: CACDTLGMGTDKLIF.

Concerning this clone: With a far larger clone one base away, a read error is the likely cause. Other nucleotide sequences in the sample specify the same CDR3. The chain employs TRDV2 and TRDJ1, with 12 bases identical to TRDD3. The CDR3 is made up of 18 amino acids. Germline CDR1 reads GEAIGNYY; CDR2 reads EKD. Germline trimming cut 7 bases from V and 2 bases from J; bases unmatched to any gene: 16. This chain's CDR3 is CACDPAGGYGTRTDKLIF. The CDR3 DNA sequence: TGTGCCTGCGACCCCGCTGGGGGATACGGGACAAGGACCGATAAACTCATCTTT.

Of note for this clone: TCRdb's protein for this DNA is that of a much larger clone and differs from the translation at residue 12, likely a read error; the protein shown is the DNA translation. The J gene is TRDJ1, the V gene TRDV2; a possible D gene is TRDD2 (5 bases). Per the germline V gene, CDR1 is GEAIGNYY and CDR2 is EKD. Trimming shortened V by 0 bases and J by 5 bases, and 21 bases separated the two germline ends. This CDR3 contains 17 residues. Here the CDR3 reads CACDTLSSLTSRDKLIF. In DNA, the CDR3 is TGTGCCTGTGACACCCTCTCTTCCCTCACTTCGAGGGATAAACTCATCTTT.

This clone was seen more than once but under ten times. A far larger clone lies a single base away; this is likely a read error. At the DNA level, this CDR3 is encoded by other sequences in the same sample as well. The chain is built from TRDV2 and TRDJ1; 10 bases are shared with TRDD3. The germline CDR1 and CDR2 sequences are GEAIGNYY and EKD. The CDR3 extends over 24 amino acids. CDR3 coding DNA: TGTGCCTGTGACAGCCTCCTGGGGGATAGGGGGGGGATACAGGGCGAAAGGTACACCGATAAGCTCATCTTT. This translates into CACDSLLGDRGGIQGERYTDKLIF.

This clone was seen only a few times. This is likely an artifact of a read error, given a far larger clone one base away. V and J are TRDV2 and TRDJ1, with 10 bases fitting TRDD3. This CDR3 has 21 amino acids. Trimming cost V 1 base and J 0 bases; bases outside gene matches: 19. Germline V gene data show CDR1 as GEAIGNYY and CDR2 as EKD. In nucleotides, the CDR3 is TGTGCCTGTGACACGCTTCCTACCTGGGGGATAGGGACGCCCTACACCGATAAACTCATCTTT. This gives the protein CACDTLPTWGIGTPYTDKLIF.

By share of the sample, this clone is medium-sized. A far larger clone is only one base removed, so a read error is likely. The chain has TRDV2 and TRDJ1; D is possibly TRDD2 (5 bases). V lost 0 bases to trimming and J lost 1 base, with 11 bases between them. Germline V gene sequence: CDR1 GEAIGNYY, CDR2 EKD. This CDR3 comprises 15 residues. The CDR3 spells CACDTIGLRTDKLIF. CDR3 DNA sequence: TGTGCCTGTGACACCATTGGCCTTCGCACCGATAAACTCATCTTT.

J is TRDJ1 and V is TRDV2; 8 bases are shared with TRDD3. This CDR3 is 16 amino acids long. CDR1 and CDR2 (germline): GEAIGNYY, EKD. Unmatched junction bases numbered 11, after V lost 1 base and J lost 5 bases. Here the CDR3 reads CACDTMAGGPVDKLIF. The CDR3 region has the DNA TGTGCCTGTGACACAATGGCTGGGGGACCCGTGGATAAACTCATCTTT.

The V gene is TRDV1, the J gene TRDJ2, with a possible D match to TRDD3 (5 bases). The CDR3 runs 15 residues. The germline V gene encodes CDR1 TSWWSYY and CDR2 QGS. V was pared by 5 bases and J by 0 bases, with 10 bases between. CDR3 loop: CALGTEGSLTAQLFF. CDR3 DNA sequence: TGTGCTCTTGGGACGGAGGGATCTTTGACAGCACAACTCTTCTTT.

This clone is deemed large. Other DNA sequences from this sample encode an identical CDR3 as well. The CDR3 coding sequence is TGTGCCTGTGACACGCTTCCTACCTGGGGGATAGGGACGCACTACACCGATAAACTCATCTTT. Translating gives CACDTLPTWGIGTHYTDKLIF. The chain employs TRDV2 and TRDJ1; 10 bases match TRDD3. V was clipped by 1 base and J by 0 bases; unmatched bases: 19. Germline CDR1 and CDR2: GEAIGNYY and EKD. This CDR3 comprises 21 residues.

This clone came up a few times. TCRdb shows a much larger clone's protein in place of this DNA's translation, and the two differ at residue 4, likely through a read error; the protein shown is translated from the DNA. The chain combines TRDV2 with TRDJ1; 10 nucleotides align to TRDD3. Trimming took 5 bases from V and 1 from J; bases not matched to a gene: 15. The CDR3 consists of 18 residues. CDR1 GEAIGNYY and CDR2 EKD come from the germline V gene. In DNA form, the CDR3 reads TGTGCCTGTGGCAGGATTTCAACTGGGGGATTTCGCACCGATAAACTCATCTTT. This sequence encodes CACGRISTGGFRTDKLIF.

A note on this clone: The protein recorded in TCRdb matches a much larger clone and deviates from this DNA's translation at residue 5, suggesting a read error; the protein here is obtained by translating the DNA. The chain uses TRDV2 and TRDJ1, with TRDD3 as a possible D gene (5 bases). This CDR3 has 15 amino acids. Germline V gives CDR1 GEAIGNYY, CDR2 EKD. Trimming left V 3 bases short and J 0 bases short, with 13 bases between. In DNA, the CDR3 is TGTGCCTGTGACGCCGTTGGGGCGTACACCGATAAACTCATCTTT. Translation gives CACDAVGAYTDKLIF.

This clone has only a few counts. TCRdb lists the protein of a much larger clone for this DNA, which differs at residue 9, so this is likely a read error; the protein given here is translated from the DNA itself. The chain couples TRDV2 to TRDJ1; 8 bases are shared with TRDD3. CDR1 is GEAIGNYY, CDR2 EKD, per germline. The CDR3 loop spans 16 amino acids. V lost 3 bases and J lost 0; bases outside the gene matches: 8. DNA for the CDR3: TGTGCCTGTGACCCCCTACTGGGGGGGTACACCGATAAACTCATCTTT. Protein: CACDPLLGGYTDKLIF.

This clone is medium-sized (0.01 to 0.1%) in the sample. Since a far larger clone is one base different, this is likely a read error. This rearrangement joins TRDV2 to TRDJ1, with 8 bases aligning to TRDD3. The CDR3 totals 16 residues. CDR1 is GEAIGNYY, CDR2 EKD, per germline. The CDR3 region is CACDTMAGGPTDRLIF. In DNA form, the CDR3 reads TGTGCCTGTGACACAATGGCTGGGGGACCCACCGATAGACTCATCTTT.